Given below is one T cell receptor (beta chain) in context. Its matching antigen is unknown. The data are from a study of cytomegalovirus exposure and HLA in healthy donors. It was with 60 Vbeta and 13 Jbeta primers that the PCR ran. Per the authors' pipeline: Roughly 83 million unique TCR beta chains, roughly 11 million of them shared, were counted by a later analysis. The data were produced by immunoSEQ multiplex PCR, yet TCRdb's version contains in-frame clones alone and is incomplete. V and J calls and clone size come straight from that table; D and trimming were deduced from the DNA. The sample has 95,000 to 130,000 clones, around 86% seen once. Regarding the study as a whole: A later analysis linked a missense variant in DCLRE1C to the trimming of TCR beta V and J genes.

Deletions cut 5 bases from V and 0 bases from J, with 13 bases between. CDR1 and CDR2 from the germline V gene are MNHEY and SMNVEV (reference sequence). This CDR3 is built from 15 residues. The chain links TRBV27 to TRBJ1-1; D not resolved. The source is a woman aged 25-40 years in good health and CMV-seronegative. Sample: PBMCs. Written as DNA, the CDR3 is TGTGCCAGCAGTCCAAGTAGAGAGATGAACACTGAAGCTTTCTTT. This gives the protein CASSPSREMNTEAFF.